One sample yielded the 27 T cell receptor beta chains listed below, sequenced in a study of cytomegalovirus exposure and HLA in healthy donors. Amplification used 60 Vbeta primers and 13 Jbeta primers. TCRdb's table, derived via immunoSEQ multiplex PCR, lists solely in-frame clones and lacks some. The table includes 100,000 to 150,000 clones, approximately 78% detected once. Sequencing was performed on PBMCs. The receptors shown here come from a man aged 25-40 years in good health and CMV-seropositive.

The V gene is TRBV27, the J gene TRBJ1-4; a possible D gene is TRBD1 (5 bases). The CDR3 is made up of 14 amino acids. Trimming removed 10 bases from V and 6 bases from J, with 18 bases in between. Germline CDR1 reads MNHEY; CDR2 reads SMNVEV (reference sequence). CDR3 nucleotides: TGTGCCACTCAGGGATGGGGAAGGGATGAAAAACTGTTTTTT. This sequence encodes CATQGWGRDEKLFF.

By its share, this clone is medium-sized. The chain employs TRBV4-2 and TRBJ2-3; the match to TRBD1 covers 10 bases. V lost 1 base to trimming and J lost 4 bases; unmatched junction nucleotides: 5. The CDR3 spans 16 residues. Per germline, CDR1 LGHNA and CDR2 YNFKEQ. The DNA of the CDR3 is TGTGCCAGCAGCCAAGGATTAGGACAGGGGGCAGATACGCAGTATTTT. This gives the protein CASSQGLGQGADTQYF.

The rearrangement uses TRBV6-5 and TRBJ1-1, with D maybe TRBD1 (6 bases). The germline CDR1 and CDR2 sequences are MNHEY and SVGAGI. Between the trimmed V and J ends, which lost 0 bases and 10 bases, there was a span of 15 bases. The CDR3 totals 14 residues. The CDR3 here is CASSYSSWGGSAFF. CDR3 bases: TGTGCCAGCAGTTACTCGAGCTGGGGGGGCTCAGCTTTCTTT.

The rearrangement uses TRBV4-1 and TRBJ2-2; 14 nucleotides agree with TRBD2. From germline, CDR1 is MGHRA and CDR2 YSYEKL. Germline trimming cut 4 bases from V and 10 bases from J; bases unmatched to any gene: 5. The CDR3 covers 15 residues. The CDR3 DNA reads as TGCGCCAGCAGCCGGGGACTAGCGGGAGTAGCGGAGCTGTTTTTT. Protein: CASSRGLAGVAELFF.

V and J are TRBV7-8 and TRBJ1-5; 8 bases line up with TRBD1. The CDR3 runs 14 residues. Unmatched junction bases numbered 7, after V lost 5 bases and J lost 7 bases. Germline V gene data show CDR1 as SGHVS and CDR2 as FQNEAQ. The CDR3 loop reads CASSVDRGRQPQHF. The CDR3 nucleotides read TGTGCCAGCAGCGTTGACAGGGGTAGACAGCCCCAGCATTTT.

This clone was observed a few times. The chain uses TRBV14 and TRBJ2-7, with 8 bases lining up with TRBD1. Trimming cost V 2 bases and J 5 bases; bases outside gene matches: 11. The CDR3 has 16 amino acids. Germline V gives CDR1 SGHDN, CDR2 FVKESK. The CDR3: CASSQLRDRGFHEQYF. As DNA, the CDR3 is TGTGCCAGCAGCCAACTACGAGACAGGGGTTTCCACGAGCAGTACTTC.

The chain recombines TRBV5-4 with TRBJ1-2, with TRBD1 matching over 7 bases. Unmatched junction bases numbered 5, after V lost 4 bases and J lost 5 bases. Germline V gene sequence: CDR1 SGHNT, CDR2 YYREEE (reference sequence). This CDR3 is 13 amino acids long. The CDR3, as DNA: TGTGCCAGCAGCCCGGGGACAGCATATGGCTACACCTTC. Its translation: CASSPGTAYGYTF.

The V gene is TRBV5-4, the J gene TRBJ2-5; the D is unclear. The CDR3 covers 13 residues. V dropped 2 bases and J dropped 2 bases, with 7 bases sitting between them. The germline V gene has CDR1 SGHNT and CDR2 YYREEE (reference sequence). The CDR3 bases are TGTGCCAGCAGCTTTCCACAGCAAGAGACCCAGTACTTC. This encodes CASSFPQQETQYF.

This clone occurred a few times. The CDR3 bases are TGTGCCAGCAGCTTAGCGGGGACTTACTCTGGAAACACCATATATTTT. Amino acids: CASSLAGTYSGNTIYF. The genes are TRBV7-9 and TRBJ1-3; possible D gene TRBD1, 5 bases. Germline V gene lookup returns CDR1 SEHNR and CDR2 FQNEAQ (reference sequence). V shed 0 bases and J shed 0 bases, with 9 bases lying between them. CDR3 length equals 16 residues.

This clone was detected a few times. The chain carries TRBV5-1 and TRBJ2-7; TRBD1 might be the D (6 bases). The germline V and J ends were trimmed by 1 base and 5 bases, with 16 bases remaining between them. Germline lookup yields CDR1 SGHRS and CDR2 YFSETQ. The CDR3 extends over 15 amino acids. The CDR3 reads CASSLRGQGNHEQYF. CDR3 coding DNA: TGCGCCAGCAGCTTGAGAGGGCAGGGGAACCACGAGCAGTACTTC.

As DNA, the CDR3 is TGTGCCAGCAGCCCCCTTACTAGCCTAGTGACAGATACGCAGTATTTT. Translation gives CASSPLTSLVTDTQYF. The chain couples TRBV9 to TRBJ2-3; D possibly corresponds to TRBD2 (6 bases). Trimming took 4 bases from V and 3 from J, leaving 18 bases between them. Germline values: CDR1 SGDLS, CDR2 YYNGEE. CDR3 length equals 16 residues.

This chain joins TRBV9 and TRBJ1-4, with TRBD1 matching 8 bases. With V trimmed by 4 bases and J by 7 bases, 12 bases remained unmatched. The CDR3 runs 16 residues. The germline gives CDR1 SGDLS, CDR2 YYNGEE. Here the CDR3 reads CASSLNPTGDLEKLFF. In DNA, the CDR3 is TGTGCCAGCAGCCTTAACCCGACAGGGGATCTTGAAAAACTGTTTTTT. Variable domain in full (rest from reference TRBV9 and TRBJ1-4): DSGVTQTPKHLITATGQRVTLRCSPRSGDLSVYWYQQSLDQGLQFLIQYYNGEERAKGNILERFSAQQFPDLHSELNLSSLELGDSALYFCASSLNPTGDLEKLFFGSGTQLSVL.

This chain uses TRBV14 with TRBJ2-1, with 15 positions matching TRBD2. Germline V gene lookup returns CDR1 SGHDN and CDR2 FVKESK. This CDR3 comprises 18 residues. The trim removed 4 bases at V and 1 base at J, leaving 5 bases unmatched. This CDR3 is CASSLRTSGRDSYNEQFF. CDR3 nucleotide sequence: TGTGCCAGCAGCCTTCGGACTAGCGGGAGGGATTCCTACAATGAGCAGTTCTTC.

J is TRBJ1-6 and V is TRBV6-5, with 8 bases lining up with TRBD1. Germline CDR1 and CDR2: MNHEY and SVGAGI. V shed 7 bases and J 14 bases; nucleotides not matched to a gene: 13. The CDR3 has 14 residues. In DNA, the CDR3 is TGTGCCAGCACCCAACGGACAGGGACCGTCGCCCTCCACTTT. This encodes CASTQRTGTVALHF.

This chain connects TRBV30 to TRBJ1-3, with TRBD1 matching 7 bases. After removal of 4 bases from V and 4 bases from J, the junction contained 16 bases not matched to a gene. Germline CDR1 GTSNPN, CDR2 SVGIG (reference sequence). The CDR3 is made up of 17 amino acids. DNA for the CDR3: TGTGCCTGGACCAGTACAGGGGATCAGGTTTTAGGAAACACCATATATTTT. Residues: CAWTSTGDQVLGNTIYF.

The V call is TRBV11-3, the J call TRBJ2-5, with D possibly TRBD2 on 5 matching bases. The CDR3 runs to 13 residues. The V end lost 5 bases, the J end lost 5 bases, and 12 bases lay between the germline ends. Germline CDR1 is SGHNT and CDR2 is YENEEA. For the CDR3, the DNA is TGTGCCAGCAGCAGTCCTCCGGGGGAGACCCAGTACTTC. It specifies CASSSPPGETQYF. Variable domain in full (rest from reference TRBV11-3 and TRBJ2-5): EAGVVQSPRYKIIEKKQPVAFWCNPISGHNTLYWYLQNLGQGPELLIRYENEEAVDDSQLPKDRFSAERLKGVDSTLKIQPAELGDSAVYLCASSSPPGETQYFGPGTRLLVL.

J is TRBJ2-3 and V is TRBV28, with 11 bases lining up with TRBD2. The CDR3 is 17 residues long. V was pared by 3 bases and J by 5 bases, with 10 bases of the junction left unmatched. The germline V gene encodes CDR1 MDHEN and CDR2 SYDVKM. The CDR3 loop is CASSFSLAGGRRDTQYF. Written as DNA, the CDR3 is TGTGCCAGCAGTTTCTCCCTAGCGGGAGGTAGGAGAGATACGCAGTATTTT.

V and J are TRBV5-1 and TRBJ2-7; 7 positions match TRBD2. J gave up 3 bases and V 1 base, and 7 bases lay outside the gene matches. Germline CDR1 reads SGHRS; CDR2 reads YFSETQ. The length of the CDR3 is 15 residues. This chain's CDR3 is CASSLLSGGDYEQYF. CDR3 nucleotides: TGCGCCAGCAGCTTGCTTTCGGGAGGAGACTACGAGCAGTACTTC.

J is TRBJ2-3 and V is TRBV6-6, with 8 positions matching TRBD1. With V trimmed by 2 bases and J by 5 bases, 6 bases remained unmatched. The length of the CDR3 is 15 residues. Germline values: CDR1 MNHNY, CDR2 SVGAGI (reference sequence). CDR3 protein: CASSYRQGALDTQYF. The DNA for the CDR3 is TGTGCCAGCAGTTACAGGCAGGGGGCATTAGATACGCAGTATTTT.

The chain employs TRBV11-2 and TRBJ2-7; 10 nucleotides agree with TRBD2. Germline assignment: CDR1 SGHAT and CDR2 FQNNGV. This CDR3 comprises 16 residues. J lost 4 bases, V lost 5 bases, and 11 bases had no gene match. Here the CDR3 reads CASSAPPSGSRYEQYF. In DNA, the CDR3 is TGTGCCAGCAGCGCCCCCCCTAGCGGGAGTAGATACGAGCAGTACTTC. Variable domain in full (rest from reference TRBV11-2 and TRBJ2-7): EAGVAQSPRYKIIEKRQSVAFWCNPISGHATLYWYQQILGQGPKLLIQFQNNGVVDDSQLPKDRFSAERLKGVDSTLKIQPAKLEDSAVYLCASSAPPSGSRYEQYFGPGTRLTVT.

A few counts support this clone. The chain employs TRBV5-6 and TRBJ1-2; 8 bases agree with TRBD1. V was clipped by 4 bases and J by 6 bases; unmatched bases: 5. The CDR3 is made up of 13 amino acids. From germline, CDR1 is SGHDT and CDR2 YYEEEE. CDR3 bases: TGTGCCAGCAGCCCGGGACAGGCCGATGGCTACACCTTC. It codes for CASSPGQADGYTF.

This clone was observed a single time. This chain connects TRBV5-1 to TRBJ2-2, with D tentatively TRBD1 (5 bases). Trimming removed 0 bases from V and 2 bases from J, with 11 bases in between. The CDR3 sequence is 16 residues long. The V gene's germline CDR1 is SGHRS and CDR2 YFSETQ. Here the CDR3 DNA reads TGCGCCAGCAGCTTGGCCGGGCAGGGTAACACCGGGGAGCTGTTTTTT. It encodes CASSLAGQGNTGELFF.

The CDR3 loop is CATWGQENTEAFF. The DNA for the CDR3 is TGTGCCACCTGGGGACAGGAGAACACTGAAGCTTTCTTT. V and J are TRBV10-3 and TRBJ1-1, with 8 bases fitting TRBD1. Germline loops: CDR1 ENHRY, CDR2 SYGVKD. The CDR3 spans 13 residues. J lost 1 base, V lost 10 bases, and 5 bases had no gene match.

This chain links TRBV7-9 with TRBJ2-3; the match to TRBD1 covers 9 bases. The CDR3 loop spans 16 amino acids. CDR1 is SEHNR, CDR2 FQNEAQ, per germline (reference sequence). The ends lost 1 base at V and 3 bases at J; junction bases unmatched: 5. The CDR3 region has the DNA TGTGCCAGCAGCTTAGTGGCACAGGGGGCGACAGATACGCAGTATTTT. This encodes CASSLVAQGATDTQYF.

The chain is built from TRBV6-5 and TRBJ1-2; 7 bases match TRBD1. The CDR3 loop spans 13 amino acids. Germline loops: CDR1 MNHEY, CDR2 SVGAGI. The J segment lost 6 bases and the V segment lost 5 bases, leaving 6 bases of the junction unmatched. Here the CDR3 DNA reads TGTGCCAGCAGTAACCTTCAGGGGGATGGCTACACCTTC. Its protein is CASSNLQGDGYTF.

This clone was detected a few times. This chain connects TRBV9 to TRBJ2-7; the match to TRBD1 covers 7 bases. Per the germline V gene, CDR1 is SGDLS and CDR2 is YYNGEE. V lost 3 bases and J lost 3; bases outside the gene matches: 18. CDR3 length: 18 residues. CDR3 DNA sequence: TGTGCCAGCAGCGGCCGGGACCTCAGACCGGGACAGAACTACGAGCAGTACTTC. This gives the protein CASSGRDLRPGQNYEQYF.

In its sample, this clone was seen a few times. The gene calls are TRBV6-5 and TRBJ1-2, with 7 nucleotides matching TRBD1. Unmatched junction bases numbered 6, after V lost 1 base and J lost 4 bases. Looked up from germline, CDR1 is MNHEY and CDR2 is SVGAGI. The CDR3 is 15 amino acids. The CDR3 region has the DNA TGTGCCAGCAGTTACTTAAGGGGGCGCGTCTATGGCTACACCTTC. Amino acid sequence: CASSYLRGRVYGYTF.